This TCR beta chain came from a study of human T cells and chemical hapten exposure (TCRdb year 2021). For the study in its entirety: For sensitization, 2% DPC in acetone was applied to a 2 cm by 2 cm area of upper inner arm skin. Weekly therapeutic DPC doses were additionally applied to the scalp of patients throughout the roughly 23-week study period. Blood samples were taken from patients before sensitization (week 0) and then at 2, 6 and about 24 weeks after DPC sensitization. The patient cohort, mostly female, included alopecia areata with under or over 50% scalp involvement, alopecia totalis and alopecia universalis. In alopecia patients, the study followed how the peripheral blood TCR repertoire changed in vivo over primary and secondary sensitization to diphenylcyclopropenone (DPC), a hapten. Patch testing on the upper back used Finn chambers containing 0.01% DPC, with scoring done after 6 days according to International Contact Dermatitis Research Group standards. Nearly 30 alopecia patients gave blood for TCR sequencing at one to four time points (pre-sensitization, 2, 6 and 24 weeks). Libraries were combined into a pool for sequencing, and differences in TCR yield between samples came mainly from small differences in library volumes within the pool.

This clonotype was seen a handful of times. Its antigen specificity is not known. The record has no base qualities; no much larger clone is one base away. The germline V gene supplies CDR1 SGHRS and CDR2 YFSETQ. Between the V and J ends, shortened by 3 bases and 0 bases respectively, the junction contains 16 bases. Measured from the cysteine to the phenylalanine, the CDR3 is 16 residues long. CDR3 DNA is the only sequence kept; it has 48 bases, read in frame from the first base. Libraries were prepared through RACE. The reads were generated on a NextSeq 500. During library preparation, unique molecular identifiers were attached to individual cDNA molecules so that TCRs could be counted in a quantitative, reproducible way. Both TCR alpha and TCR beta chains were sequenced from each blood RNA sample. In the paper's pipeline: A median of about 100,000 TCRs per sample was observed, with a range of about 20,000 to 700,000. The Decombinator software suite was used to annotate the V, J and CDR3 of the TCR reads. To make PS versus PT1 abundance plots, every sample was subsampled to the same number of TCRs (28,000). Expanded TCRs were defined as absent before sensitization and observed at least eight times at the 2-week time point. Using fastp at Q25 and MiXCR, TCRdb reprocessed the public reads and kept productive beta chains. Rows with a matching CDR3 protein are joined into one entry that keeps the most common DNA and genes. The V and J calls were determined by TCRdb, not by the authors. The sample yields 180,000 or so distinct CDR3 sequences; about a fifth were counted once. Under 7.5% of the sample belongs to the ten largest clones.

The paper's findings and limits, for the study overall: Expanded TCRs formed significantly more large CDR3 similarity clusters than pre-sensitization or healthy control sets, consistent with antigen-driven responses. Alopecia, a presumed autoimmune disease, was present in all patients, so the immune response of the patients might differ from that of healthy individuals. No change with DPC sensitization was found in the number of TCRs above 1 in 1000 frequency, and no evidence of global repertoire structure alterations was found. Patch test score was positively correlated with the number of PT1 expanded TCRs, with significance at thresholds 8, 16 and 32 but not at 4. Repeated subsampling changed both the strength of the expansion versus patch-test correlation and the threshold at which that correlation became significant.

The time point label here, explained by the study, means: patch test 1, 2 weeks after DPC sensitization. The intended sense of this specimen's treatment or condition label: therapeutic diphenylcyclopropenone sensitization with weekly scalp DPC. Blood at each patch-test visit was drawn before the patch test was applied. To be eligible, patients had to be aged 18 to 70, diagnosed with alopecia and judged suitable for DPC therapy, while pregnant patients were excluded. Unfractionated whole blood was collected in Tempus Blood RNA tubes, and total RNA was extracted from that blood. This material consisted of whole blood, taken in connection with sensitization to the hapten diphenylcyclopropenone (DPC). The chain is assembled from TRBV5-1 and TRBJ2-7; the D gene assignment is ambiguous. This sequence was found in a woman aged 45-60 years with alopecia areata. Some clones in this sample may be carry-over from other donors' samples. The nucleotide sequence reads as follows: TGCGCCAGCAGCTCTCTGAGGAGCGCTGGCTCCTACGAGCAGTACTTC. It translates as CASSSLRSAGSYEQYF.